Given below is one T cell receptor (beta chain) in context. The target of this receptor is not known. Per-base quality was not reported, and no clone a single base away is much larger than it. Inclusive of the bounding cysteine and phenylalanine, the CDR3 is 14 residues long. Kept here is only the CDR3 DNA, which spans 42 bases and is read in frame from base 1. V and J lose 1 base and 16 bases, and a span of 19 bases separates them. CDR1 and CDR2 (KGHDR, SFDVKD) derive from the germline V gene. The data were taken from a study of identical twins listed by TCRdb under 2016. Looking at the study overall: TCR alpha and beta repertoires from monozygotic twins, unrelated adults of various ages and cord blood were deep-sequenced to test whether fetal clonotypes persist. To rule out contamination, replicate twin experiments were performed at different times with different library preparation protocols. Study-wide conclusions, independent of this receptor: A weaker excess of twin sharing was found in beta out-of-frame sequences because the signal-to-noise ratio was lowered by fewer shared sequences. In monozygotic twins, out-of-frame TCR alpha sharing was systematically underestimated by recombination models, although the models agreed with sharing between unrelated individuals. Invariant T cells such as MAIT and iNKT could partly confound zero-insertion analyses, although diverse VJ usage argued against such confounding for most clonotypes. Because the same donors could not be followed over many years, conclusions were based on cross-sectional statistical analysis. Compared with coincidental sharing between unrelated individuals, an excess of low generation-probability sequences was observed among out-of-frame TCR alpha sequences shared between twins. Fewer insertions were carried by abundant cord blood beta clonotypes; a weaker similar trend was observed in young adult naive repertoires, while no such trend was observed in memory repertoires.

All donors were healthy Caucasians. Three pairs of female monozygotic twins, all aged roughly 18 to 29 years, were included in the twin cohort. Peripheral blood mononuclear cells were used as the source from which RNA for TCR libraries was isolated. The library was generated by 5' RACE. The data were produced on an Illumina HiSeq 2000. A universal primer binding site was introduced by template switching, and a unique molecular identifier was present in the final cDNA, enabling accurate counting of TCR cDNA molecules. Specific primers in the conserved constant-segment region were used to synthesize first-strand cDNA for TCR alpha and beta chains. To control for contamination, each cDNA library was double barcoded with a SMART-Mk sample barcode plus Illumina barcodes. TruSeq adapter sequences, together with Illumina sample barcodes, were added in two successive PCR steps. Sequencing of the TCR alpha and beta cDNA libraries was done on the Illumina HiSeq platform using custom primers. The original pipeline was this. MiGEC processed the raw reads to extract unique molecular identifiers, while MiXCR was used to determine the CDR3 positions. Recombination models were inferred per individual with the repgenHMM and IGoR tools using an EM algorithm. The tcR package in R was used for shared clonotype analysis, with sharing normalized by the product of cloneset sizes. To study raw recombination without the effects of thymic and clonal selection, out-of-frame nonproductive sequences were analyzed. TCRdb reprocessed the public reads (quality trimming at Q25 with fastp, clone calling with MiXCR) and kept in-frame beta chains. Each record represents a unique CDR3 protein, reported with the most common genes and DNA among its rows. The V and J calls and clone size come from TCRdb's table, not from the authors' own analysis. The sample includes fewer than 650,000 distinct CDR3 sequences, with around 9.6% observed a single time. 2.5% to 3.5% of the sample goes to the ten largest clones.

The same data also went into a second study, on yellow fever vaccine responses in identical twins. The second study reports: The authors reported that the T cell response to vaccination in identical twins appeared partly convergent and partly personalized. Focusing on identical twins, the study followed the T cell clones that responded to the vaccine, and did so with precision.

The chain is assembled from TRBV24-1 and TRBJ2-1, and TRBD2 may be the D gene, going by 6 matching bases. This clonotype was sampled from a woman younger than 35 in good health. The sequencing sample was made of PBMCs. This receptor has the CDR3 CATSDFVGDFRLFF. The DNA sequence is TGTGCCACCAGTGATTTCGTTGGGGACTTCCGACTCTTCTTC.